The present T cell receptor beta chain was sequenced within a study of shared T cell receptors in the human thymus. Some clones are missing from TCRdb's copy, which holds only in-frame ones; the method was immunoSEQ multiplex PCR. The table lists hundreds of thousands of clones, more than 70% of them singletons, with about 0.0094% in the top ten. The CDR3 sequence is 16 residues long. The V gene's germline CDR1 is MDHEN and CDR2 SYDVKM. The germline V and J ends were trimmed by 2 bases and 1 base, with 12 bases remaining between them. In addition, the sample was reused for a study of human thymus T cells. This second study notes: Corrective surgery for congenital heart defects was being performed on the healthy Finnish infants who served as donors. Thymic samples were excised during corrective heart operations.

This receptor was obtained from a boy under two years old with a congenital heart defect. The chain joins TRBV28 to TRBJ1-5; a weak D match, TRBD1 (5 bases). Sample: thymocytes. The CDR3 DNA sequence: TGTGCCAGCAGTTTACAGGGCGGAAGGAGCAATCAGCCCCAGCATTTT. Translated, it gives CASSLQGGRSNQPQHF.